What follows are 18 T cell receptor beta chains derived from one specimen sequenced in a study of shared clonotypes between healthy human individuals. Here immunoSEQ multiplex PCR was the method, and the copy in TCRdb shows in-frame clones only, minus some. The sample has roughly 2,300,000 clones; approximately 90% are singletons. The specimen was naive CD4+ T cells from PBMCs. As for subset: CD45RA+ positively selected. The receptors were gathered from a man between 18 and 35 years old in good health. Some clones in this sample may be carry-over from other donors' samples.

The chain carries TRBV5-6 and TRBJ1-2; D call uncertain. CDR3 length: 12 residues. The V gene lost 6 bases and the J gene lost 8 bases, with 14 bases spanning the gap. Germline CDR1 is SGHDT and CDR2 is YYEEEE. The CDR3, as DNA: TGTGCCAGCACCCTTGCCGGGGTCGGCTACACCTTC. Translated: CASTLAGVGYTF.

The V call is TRBV10-2, the J call TRBJ2-1; the D gene is possibly TRBD1 (6 bases). The CDR3 is 16 amino acids. The V gene lost 6 bases and the J gene lost 0 bases, with 15 bases spanning the gap. Germline V CDR1 and CDR2: WSHSY, SAAADI. CDR3 bases: TGCGCCAGCAGGGTGACAGGCAGGAGCTCCTACAATGAGCAGTTCTTC. Protein: CASRVTGRSSYNEQFF.

In its sample, this clone was seen once. V and J are TRBV2 and TRBJ2-7, with 9 bases identical to TRBD1. With V trimmed by 8 bases and J by 4 bases, 9 bases remained unmatched. The CDR3 spans 14 residues. Germline V lookup: CDR1 SNHLY, CDR2 FYNNEI. In DNA form, the CDR3 reads TGTGCCAGCGGAAGACAGGGGGTAGGGTACGAGCAGTACTTC. Translated, it gives CASGRQGVGYEQYF.

V and J are TRBV7-3 and TRBJ2-2; D may match TRBD1 or TRBD2 (6 bases each). This CDR3 contains 15 residues. Trimming cost V 5 bases and J 6 bases, with 16 bases left between them. Germline CDR1 SGHTA, CDR2 FQGTGA. CDR3 coding DNA: TGTGCCAGCAGCGCGGGACAAACTAAGGCCGGGGAGCTGTTTTTT. Amino acid sequence: CASSAGQTKAGELFF.

This clone was seen a single time. CDR3 sequence: CASSVGQPQDTQYF. CDR3 sequence (DNA): TGTGCCAGCAGCGTAGGGCAGCCGCAGGATACGCAGTATTTT. This chain joins TRBV9 and TRBJ2-3; D remains ambiguous. V was cut by 0 bases and J by 6 bases, with 11 bases left in between. The CDR3 runs 14 residues. Germline-derived CDR1 and CDR2 are SGDLS and YYNGEE.

CDR3 bases: TGTGCCATCAGTCCGGGACTCGCGAGCTCTGGAAACACCATATATTTT. It is translated as CAISPGLASSGNTIYF. The chain carries TRBV10-3 and TRBJ1-3; weak D call: TRBD1 (5 bases). The CDR3 sequence is 16 residues long. Looked up from germline, CDR1 is ENHRY and CDR2 is SYGVKD. V lost 5 bases and J 0 bases, leaving 14 bases between the germline ends.

This chain links TRBV2 with TRBJ2-5; D may be TRBD2 (6 bases). Germline lookup yields CDR1 SNHLY and CDR2 FYNNEI. Trimming cost V 7 bases and J 4 bases, with 19 bases left between them. The CDR3 consists of 15 residues. CDR3 sequence: CASNAGGATGETQYF. In DNA, the CDR3 is TGTGCCAGCAACGCAGGAGGGGCCACCGGAGAGACCCAGTACTTC.

Notes on this clone: This sample includes further DNA sequences coding for the same CDR3. The V and J genes are TRBV6-5 and TRBJ2-7; D is undetermined. Trimming removed 2 bases at V and 0 bases at J, with 5 bases between. The CDR3 is made up of 13 amino acids. CDR1 and CDR2 from the germline V gene are MNHEY and SVGAGI. CDR3 residues: CASSYRSSYEQYF. For the CDR3, the DNA is TGTGCCAGCAGTTACCGGAGCTCCTACGAGCAGTACTTC.

The chain recombines TRBV29-1 with TRBJ2-7; tentatively, D is TRBD1 (5 bases). V was pared by 6 bases and J by 2 bases, with 23 bases between. Germline loops: CDR1 SQVTM, CDR2 ANQGSEA. The CDR3 has 16 amino acids. For the CDR3, the DNA is TGCAGCGTGCGGTTCCGGCCGTACAGGTCCCCCTACGAGCAGTACTTC. Translating gives CSVRFRPYRSPYEQYF.

The chain links TRBV6-1 to TRBJ2-7; the D gene is possibly TRBD2 (6 bases). V shed 6 bases and J shed 1 base, with 13 bases lying between them. Germline V lookup: CDR1 MNHNS, CDR2 SASEGT. The CDR3 totals 14 residues. The CDR3 sequence: CASRKTGTSYEQYF. The DNA of the CDR3 is TGTGCCAGCAGGAAGACGGGGACTTCCTACGAGCAGTACTTC.

The chain couples TRBV4-3 to TRBJ2-2; D perhaps matches TRBD2 (6 bases). V gave up 4 bases and J gave up 5 bases, with 20 bases separating them. Germline CDR1 LGHNA, CDR2 YSLEER. The CDR3 extends over 17 amino acids. The CDR3 DNA is TGCGCCAGCAGCCCCCTCGGCCCGGGAGATTTTACCGGGGAGCTGTTTTTT. This translates into CASSPLGPGDFTGELFF.

The chain joins TRBV25-1 to TRBJ2-4; unclear D gene. The germline V gene has CDR1 MGHDK and CDR2 SYGVNS. CDR3 length: 13 residues. Between the trimmed V and J ends, which lost 0 bases and 5 bases, there was a span of 5 bases. CDR3 DNA sequence: TGTGCCAGCAGTGAATATGGCCAAAACATTCAGTACTTC. Translation: CASSEYGQNIQYF.

The genes are TRBV15 and TRBJ2-2; D uncertain. V was pared by 0 bases and J by 6 bases, with 14 bases between. The CDR3 is made up of 16 amino acids. Per germline, CDR1 LNHNV and CDR2 YYDKDF (reference sequence). This chain's CDR3 is CATSRDRSTAPGELFF. The CDR3 DNA reads TGTGCCACCAGCAGAGATAGGTCAACCGCCCCCGGGGAGCTGTTTTTT.

The genes are TRBV29-1 and TRBJ2-5, with 8 bases aligning to TRBD1. Germline CDR1 SQVTM, CDR2 ANQGSEA. There are 12 residues in the CDR3. Trimming took 8 bases from V and 3 from J; bases not matched to a gene: 5. CDR3 loop: CSLKTGEETQYF. The CDR3 nucleotides read TGCAGCCTAAAGACAGGGGAAGAGACCCAGTACTTC.

This chain joins TRBV5-3 and TRBJ1-4, with TRBD1 identical over 10 bases. TRBV5-3 is known as an ORF, though its function is uncertain. The CDR3 contains 18 residues. Trimming took 3 bases from V and 9 from J; bases not matched to a gene: 17. The CDR3 DNA reads TGTGCCAGAAGCTGGATTGACAGGGGGCGGCGGAACATTAAAAAACTGTTTTTT. This sequence encodes CARSWIDRGRRNIKKLFF.

This clone was detected once. This rearrangement joins TRBV5-1 to TRBJ2-7, with D possibly TRBD1 on 7 matching bases. Germline V gene data show CDR1 as SGHRS and CDR2 as YFSETQ. This CDR3 comprises 14 residues. Trimming took off 5 bases at V and 2 bases at J, with 14 bases between the two ends. CDR3 region: CASSPQGGPYEQYF. In DNA form, the CDR3 reads TGCGCCAGCAGTCCTCAGGGGGGACCCTACGAGCAGTACTTC.

Concerning this clone itself: Other DNA sequences from this sample encode an identical CDR3 as well. The genes are TRBV6-1 and TRBJ2-6; no clear D. This CDR3 spans 13 amino acids. Trimming took 4 bases from V and 4 from J, leaving 5 bases between them. The germline gives CDR1 MNHNS, CDR2 SASEGT. In nucleotides, the CDR3 is TGTGCCAGCAGTGTATCGGGGGCCAACGTCCTGACTTTC. It encodes CASSVSGANVLTF.

The J gene is TRBJ2-1, the V gene TRBV5-6; 8 nucleotides line up with TRBD2. Trimming at V came to 2 bases and at J to 3 bases, leaving 7 bases not matched to a gene. CDR3 length equals 16 residues. Germline CDR1 is SGHDT and CDR2 is YYEEEE. The CDR3, as DNA: TGTGCCAGCAGCTTCTTAACTAGCGGAGTCTACAATGAGCAGTTCTTC. Translated, it gives CASSFLTSGVYNEQFF.